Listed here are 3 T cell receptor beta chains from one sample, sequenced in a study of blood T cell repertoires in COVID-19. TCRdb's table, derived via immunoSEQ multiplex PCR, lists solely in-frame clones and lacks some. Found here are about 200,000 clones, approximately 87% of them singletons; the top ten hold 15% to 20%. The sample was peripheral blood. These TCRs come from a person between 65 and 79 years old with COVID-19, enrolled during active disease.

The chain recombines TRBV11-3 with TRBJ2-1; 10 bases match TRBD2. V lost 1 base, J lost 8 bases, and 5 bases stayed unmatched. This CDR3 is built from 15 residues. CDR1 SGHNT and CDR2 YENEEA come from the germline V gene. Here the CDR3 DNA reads TGTGCCAGCAGCTTAGTCCCTAGCGGGAGCCATGAGCAGTTCTTC. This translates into CASSLVPSGSHEQFF.

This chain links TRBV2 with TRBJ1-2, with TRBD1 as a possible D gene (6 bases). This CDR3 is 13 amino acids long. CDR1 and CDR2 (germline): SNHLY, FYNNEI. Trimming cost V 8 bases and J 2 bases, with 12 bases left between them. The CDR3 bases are TGTGCCAGCGAAAAGGACAGAAACTATGGCTACACCTTC. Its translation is CASEKDRNYGYTF.

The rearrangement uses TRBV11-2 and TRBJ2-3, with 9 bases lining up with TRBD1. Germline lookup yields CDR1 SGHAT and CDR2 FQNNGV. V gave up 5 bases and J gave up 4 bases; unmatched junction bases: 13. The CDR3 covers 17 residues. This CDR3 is CASSKTRTGEWADTQYF. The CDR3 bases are TGTGCCAGCAGCAAAACAAGGACAGGGGAGTGGGCAGATACGCAGTATTTT.